This TCR beta chain appears in the sequencing data of a study of response to subunit inactivated influenza vaccine. Germline V gene sequence: CDR1 MNHEY, CDR2 SVGEGT. V lost 0 bases and J lost 4, with 18 bases in between. The CDR3 has 17 amino acids. Only a few counts were recorded for this clonotype. Antigen specificity is unknown. Findings and caveats of the study: T cells newly recruited by each seasonal influenza vaccination are few, the authors suggested.

MiXCR was run by TCRdb on the RT-PCR reads, yielding one entry per CDR3 protein. The top ten clones hold around 13% of a sample with about half a million distinct CDR3 sequences, approximately 7.6% of them seen once. This chain joins TRBV6-2 or TRBV6-3 and TRBJ2-5; unclear D gene. The sequences come from PBMCs from blood, collected less than 30 months after vaccination. The TCR comes from a man aged 50 to 69 who received an inactivated influenza vaccine. In DNA, the CDR3 is TGTGCCAGCAGTTACTCGATGGTTAAGGGCATGGTAGAGACCCAGTACTTC. This sequence encodes CASSYSMVKGMVETQYF.